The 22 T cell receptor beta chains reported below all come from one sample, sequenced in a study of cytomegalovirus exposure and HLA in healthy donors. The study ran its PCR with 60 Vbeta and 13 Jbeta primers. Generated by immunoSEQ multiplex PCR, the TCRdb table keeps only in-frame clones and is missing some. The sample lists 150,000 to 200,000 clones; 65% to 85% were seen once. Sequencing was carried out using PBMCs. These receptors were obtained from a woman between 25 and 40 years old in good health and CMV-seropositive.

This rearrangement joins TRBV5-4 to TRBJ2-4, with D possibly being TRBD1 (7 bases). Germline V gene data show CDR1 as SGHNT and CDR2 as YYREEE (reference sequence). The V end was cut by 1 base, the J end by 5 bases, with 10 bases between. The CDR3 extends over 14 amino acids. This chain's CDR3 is CASSLSRGENIQYF. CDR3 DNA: TGTGCCAGCAGCTTGAGCAGGGGGGAAAACATTCAGTACTTC.

CDR3 nucleotide sequence: TGTGCCAGCAGTACAGGGGGCCTCGGCAATCAGCCCCAGCATTTT. Residues: CASSTGGLGNQPQHF. The V gene is TRBV6-1, the J gene TRBJ1-5; 9 bases are shared with TRBD1. This CDR3 has 15 amino acids. Trimming at V came to 5 bases and at J to 2 bases, leaving 4 bases not matched to a gene. CDR1 is MNHNS, CDR2 SASEGT, per germline.

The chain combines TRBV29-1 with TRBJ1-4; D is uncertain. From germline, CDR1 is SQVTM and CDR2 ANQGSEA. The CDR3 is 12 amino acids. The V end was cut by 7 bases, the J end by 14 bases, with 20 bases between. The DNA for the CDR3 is TGCAGCGCCCAGGAGGAAAGAGCGGCTCTGTTTTTT. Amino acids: CSAQEERAALFF.

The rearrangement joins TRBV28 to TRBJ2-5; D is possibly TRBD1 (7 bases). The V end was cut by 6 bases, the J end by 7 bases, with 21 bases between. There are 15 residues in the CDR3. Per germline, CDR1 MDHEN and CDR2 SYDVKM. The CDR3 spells CASSIPGTVGGTQYF. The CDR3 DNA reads TGTGCCAGCAGCATCCCCGGGACAGTCGGGGGGACCCAGTACTTC.

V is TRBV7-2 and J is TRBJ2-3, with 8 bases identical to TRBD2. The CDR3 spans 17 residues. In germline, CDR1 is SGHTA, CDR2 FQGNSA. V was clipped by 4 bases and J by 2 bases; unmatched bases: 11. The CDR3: CASSSRAREVFTDTQYF. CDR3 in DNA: TGTGCCAGCAGCTCGAGGGCGCGGGAGGTTTTCACAGATACGCAGTATTTT.

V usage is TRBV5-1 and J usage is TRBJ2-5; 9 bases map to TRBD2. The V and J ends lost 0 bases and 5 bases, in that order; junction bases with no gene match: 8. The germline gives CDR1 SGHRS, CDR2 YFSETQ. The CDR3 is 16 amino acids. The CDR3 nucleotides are TGCGCCAGCAGCTTGGGCGGCGGGGGGGCCCATGAGACCCAGTACTTC. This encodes CASSLGGGGAHETQYF.

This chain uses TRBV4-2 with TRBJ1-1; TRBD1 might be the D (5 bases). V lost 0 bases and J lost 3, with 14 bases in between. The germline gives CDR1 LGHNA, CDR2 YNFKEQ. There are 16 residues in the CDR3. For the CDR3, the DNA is TGTGCCAGCAGCCAAGATCTATTTGGAGGGGACACTGAAGCTTTCTTT. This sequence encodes CASSQDLFGGDTEAFF.

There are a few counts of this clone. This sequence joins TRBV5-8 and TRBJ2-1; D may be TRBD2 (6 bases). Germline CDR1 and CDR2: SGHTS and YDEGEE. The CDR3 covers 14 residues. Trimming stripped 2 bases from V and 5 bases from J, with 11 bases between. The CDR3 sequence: CASSFSPGDNEQFF. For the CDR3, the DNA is TGTGCCAGCAGCTTTTCTCCGGGAGACAATGAGCAGTTCTTC.

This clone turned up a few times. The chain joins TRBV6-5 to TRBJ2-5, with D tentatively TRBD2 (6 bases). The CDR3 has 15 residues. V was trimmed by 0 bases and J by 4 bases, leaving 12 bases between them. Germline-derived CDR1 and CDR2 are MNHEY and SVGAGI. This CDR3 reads CASSYSRGRLETQYF. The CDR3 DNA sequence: TGTGCCAGCAGTTACTCGCGGGGCCGGTTAGAGACCCAGTACTTC.

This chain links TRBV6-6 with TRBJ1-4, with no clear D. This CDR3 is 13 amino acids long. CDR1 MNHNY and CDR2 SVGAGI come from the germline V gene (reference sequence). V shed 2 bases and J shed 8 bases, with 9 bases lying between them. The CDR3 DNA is TGTGCCAGCAGTTACAGACACCTGGAAAAACTGTTTTTT. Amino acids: CASSYRHLEKLFF.

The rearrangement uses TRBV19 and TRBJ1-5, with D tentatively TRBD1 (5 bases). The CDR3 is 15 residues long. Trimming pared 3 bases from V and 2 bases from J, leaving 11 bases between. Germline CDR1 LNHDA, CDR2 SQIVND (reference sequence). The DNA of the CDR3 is TGTGCCAGTAGTATCACGGGGGAAGGCAATCAGCCCCAGCATTTT. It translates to CASSITGEGNQPQHF.

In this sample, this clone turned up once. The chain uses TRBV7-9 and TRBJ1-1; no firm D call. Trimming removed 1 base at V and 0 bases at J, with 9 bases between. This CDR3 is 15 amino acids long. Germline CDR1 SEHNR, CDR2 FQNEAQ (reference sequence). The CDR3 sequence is CASSLGQTMNTEAFF. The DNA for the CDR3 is TGTGCCAGCAGCTTAGGGCAGACTATGAACACTGAAGCTTTCTTT.

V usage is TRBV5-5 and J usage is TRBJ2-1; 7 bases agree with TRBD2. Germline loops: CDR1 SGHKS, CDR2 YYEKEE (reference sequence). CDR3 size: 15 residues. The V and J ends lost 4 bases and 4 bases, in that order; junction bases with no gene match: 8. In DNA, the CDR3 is TGTGCCAGCAGCGTAAGCGGGGTTATGTACAATGAGCAGTTCTTC. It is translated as CASSVSGVMYNEQFF.

CDR3 residues: CASSTQSGRPYNEQFF. The CDR3 DNA follows: TGTGCCAGCAGTACCCAAAGCGGGAGGCCCTACAATGAGCAGTTCTTC. The chain is built from TRBV27 and TRBJ2-1; 9 nucleotides align to TRBD2. Germline CDR1 is MNHEY and CDR2 is SMNVEV (reference sequence). This CDR3 region has 16 residues. Losses at the gene ends were 5 bases for V and 2 bases for J; bases not matched to a gene: 7.

The CDR3 loop is CASRVQGASAYEQYF. The CDR3 DNA reads TGTGCCAGCAGGGTACAGGGGGCGAGCGCCTACGAGCAGTACTTC. The V gene is TRBV6-1, the J gene TRBJ2-7; TRBD1 matches 9 bases. The CDR3 is 15 amino acids. Trimming cost V 6 bases and J 2 bases; bases outside gene matches: 8. Germline CDR1 and CDR2: MNHNS and SASEGT.

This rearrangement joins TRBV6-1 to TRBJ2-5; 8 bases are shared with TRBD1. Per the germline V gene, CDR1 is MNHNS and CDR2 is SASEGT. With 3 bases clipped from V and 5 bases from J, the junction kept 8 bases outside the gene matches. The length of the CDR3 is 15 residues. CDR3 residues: CASSEGRGRGETQYF. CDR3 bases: TGTGCCAGCAGTGAGGGCAGGGGGCGCGGGGAGACCCAGTACTTC.

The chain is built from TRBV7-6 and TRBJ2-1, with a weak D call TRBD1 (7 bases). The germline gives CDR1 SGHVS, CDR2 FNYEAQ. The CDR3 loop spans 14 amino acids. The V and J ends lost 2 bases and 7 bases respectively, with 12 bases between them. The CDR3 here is CASSLSGGLNEQFF. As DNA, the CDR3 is TGTGCCAGCAGCTTATCAGGGGGGCTTAATGAGCAGTTCTTC.

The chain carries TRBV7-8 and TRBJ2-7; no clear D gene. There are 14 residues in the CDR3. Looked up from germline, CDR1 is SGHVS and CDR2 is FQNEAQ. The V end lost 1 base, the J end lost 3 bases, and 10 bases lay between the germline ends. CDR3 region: CASSLVALGYEQYF. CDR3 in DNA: TGTGCCAGCAGCTTAGTAGCCCTGGGCTACGAGCAGTACTTC.

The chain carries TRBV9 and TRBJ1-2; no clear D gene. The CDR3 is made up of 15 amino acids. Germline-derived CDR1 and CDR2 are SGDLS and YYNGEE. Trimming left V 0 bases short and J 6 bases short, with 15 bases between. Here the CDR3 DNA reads TGTGCCAGCAGCGTAGCAGGAGGCCGCGGGGATGGCTACACCTTC. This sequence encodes CASSVAGGRGDGYTF.

The CDR3: CAITITRGSYEQYF. The CDR3 nucleotides read TGTGCCATCACCATCACCAGGGGCTCCTACGAGCAGTACTTC. The V gene is TRBV10-3, the J gene TRBJ2-7; D is perhaps TRBD1 (6 bases). V was clipped by 7 bases and J by 0 bases, with 13 bases between them. The CDR3 spans 14 residues. Germline lookup yields CDR1 ENHRY and CDR2 SYGVKD.

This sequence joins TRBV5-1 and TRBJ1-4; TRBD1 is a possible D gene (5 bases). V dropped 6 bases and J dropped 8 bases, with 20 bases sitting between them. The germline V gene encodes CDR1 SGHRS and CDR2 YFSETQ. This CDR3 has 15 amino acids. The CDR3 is CASTRQLQEGEKLFF. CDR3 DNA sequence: TGCGCCAGCACCAGGCAGCTGCAGGAGGGGGAAAAACTGTTTTTT.

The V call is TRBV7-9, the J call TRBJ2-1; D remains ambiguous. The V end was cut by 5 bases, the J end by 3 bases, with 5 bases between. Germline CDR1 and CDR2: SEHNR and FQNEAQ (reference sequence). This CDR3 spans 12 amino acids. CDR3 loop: CASSAGYNEQFF. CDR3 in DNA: TGTGCCAGCAGCGCCGGCTACAATGAGCAGTTCTTC.